The T cell receptor beta chain described here comes from a study of T-cell reconstitution after alpha-beta-depleted transplantation in children. Using unique molecular identifiers, the investigators prepared the TCRbeta library. TCRdb passed the PCR reads through MiXCR, listing each CDR3 protein once. The profile shows 98,000 or so distinct CDR3 sequences, about 25% of them singletons. The CDR3 is 14 residues long. V shed 1 base, J shed 7 bases, and the junction held 7 bases outside the gene matches. Germline V gene sequence: CDR1 DFQATT, CDR2 SNEGSKA (reference sequence). There are a few counts of this clonotype. The antigen is not known. Study outcomes and limitations: Some patients owed their high day-60 TCRbeta diversity to surviving recipient T cells and thymic progenitors. At one year after transplant, newly produced T cells mostly accounted for T-cell counts and diversity. After transplant, at about two months, alpha-beta T cells were reportedly derived from several hundred expanded graft clones.

The J gene is TRBJ2-7, the V gene TRBV20-1; the match to TRBD2 covers 10 bases. The sample in question was PBMCs, obtained before TCRalphabeta/CD19-depleted stem cell transplant. This sequence originates from a boy between 2 and 10 years old with acute lymphoblastic leukemia, due to receive a stem cell transplant. CDR3 region: CSARVSTGLAEQYF. The CDR3 DNA is TGCAGTGCTAGAGTCTCAACGGGACTAGCGGAGCAGTACTTC.